Sequencing of this T cell receptor (beta chain) was carried out in a study of blood T cell repertoires in COVID-19. Study as a whole: The United States, Italy and Spain were the sources of the acute and convalescent COVID-19 samples. T cells, B-cell-depleted T cells, or PBMCs provided the cDNA or gDNA that served as material.

This CDR3 spans 16 amino acids. Germline CDR1 reads SGDLS; CDR2 reads YYNGEE. V lost 4 bases and J lost 4; bases outside the gene matches: 11. In the original processing: The assay estimated nucleated cells by amplifying reference gene primers. Using immunoSEQ multiplex PCR, the repertoire was profiled, and TCRdb retains in-frame clones only, with some absent. Clonal size and the V and J genes are those of that table, whereas D and trimming came from the DNA. Among under 150,000 clones listed, 70% to 90% were seen once. This chain joins TRBV9 and TRBJ1-3; 7 bases are shared with TRBD1. Material for sequencing was peripheral blood. This clonotype originated in a human donor in a cohort sampled during active COVID-19. The CDR3 loop reads CASSTSPSGQGNTIYF. In DNA form, the CDR3 reads TGTGCCAGCAGCACTAGTCCCTCGGGACAGGGAAACACCATATATTTT.